This T cell receptor beta chain was recorded in a study of T cells in Graves' hyperthyroidism and ophthalmopathy. Points on this clonotype: Its antigen is not identified.

Uncontrolled infection, other autoimmune disease, pregnancy or lactation barred patients from enrollment. Extraction of PBMCs used roughly 9.3 ml of fresh peripheral blood. RNA transcripts provided the source from which TCR beta CDR3 regions were amplified. The TCR CDR3 first-round RT-PCR relied on the HTBI primer set. TCRdb reanalysed the multiplex PCR reads using MiXCR and keeps one entry per CDR3 protein. The sample lists under 350,000 distinct CDR3 sequences, roughly 18% occurring once. Study-level results: Before onset, ophthalmopathy was predicted by the model a median roughly six months earlier. Peripheral blood also featured most of the thyroid clonotypes expanded above 0.001.

The CDR3 has 16 residues. After removal of 1 base from V and 5 bases from J, the junction contained 6 bases not matched to a gene. The V gene's germline CDR1 is DFQATT and CDR2 SNEGSKA (reference sequence). The receptor was isolated from a woman between 50 and 59 years old with Graves' hyperthyroidism. The V call is TRBV20-1, the J call TRBJ2-2, with 11 bases aligning to TRBD2. Sequenced material: blood. CDR3 in amino acids: CSARALAGGGTGELFF. CDR3 bases: TGCAGTGCTAGAGCGCTAGCGGGGGGCGGGACCGGGGAGCTGTTTTTT.